Given below is one T cell receptor beta chain in context. The data belong to a study of blood T cells in healthy people across ages. For the study at large: Template-switching capture recovered about one barcoded beta molecule per two T cells.

A sample-barcoded 5' primer and a J-beta primer mix were used in a second PCR of roughly 7 to 11 cycles. TCRdb used MiXCR to reprocess the 5' RACE reads, holding one entry per CDR3 protein. The table lists about a million distinct CDR3 sequences, 35% to 45% of them singletons. CDR1 and CDR2 (germline): SGHRS, YFSETQ. The CDR3 has 13 residues. V was trimmed by 5 bases and J by 10 bases, leaving 13 bases between them. The sample was blood. J is TRBJ1-6 and V is TRBV5-1; no reliable D call. The clonotype comes from a man between 18 and 35 years old in good health. The chain's CDR3 is CASSGEEGSPLHF. The CDR3 coding sequence is TGCGCCAGCAGTGGGGAGGAGGGATCACCCCTCCACTTT.